This is a list of T cell receptor beta chains from one sample in a study of OX40 agonist ivuxolimab in advanced cancers. Assay used: immunoSEQ multiplex PCR; TCRdb lists only in-frame clones, some missing. The repertoire has under 70,000 clones, around 84% of them found once; the top ten carry roughly 4%. Specimen: CD4+ or CD8+ T cells sorted from blood, collected in a trial of the OX40 agonist ivuxolimab. The receptors come from an adult with an advanced solid tumor such as melanoma, head and neck, liver or kidney cancer. CDR3s include the opening cysteine and the closing phenylalanine or tryptophan. Each record gives: V gene, J gene, CDR3 protein.

>TRBV7-3|TRBJ2-2
CASSEGGVPGELFF
>TRBV4-2|TRBJ2-3
CASSQVAGDTQYF
>TRBV7-8|TRBJ2-7
CASSLKTSGEYEQYF
>TRBV28|TRBJ1-1
CASSYKQVRAEAFF
>TRBV5-1|TRBJ2-7
CASSLRESSYEQYF
>TRBV9|TRBJ2-7
CASSVATGKTYEQYF
>TRBV5-6|TRBJ2-7
CASSLGQILGSYEQYF
>TRBV27|TRBJ2-5
CASRGVYQETQYF
>TRBV28|TRBJ2-2
CASSLSGAGTGELFF
>TRBV11-2|TRBJ2-1
CASSLVLVANNEQFF
>TRBV4-1|TRBJ2-6
CASSQRVQGLGGANVLTF
>TRBV19|TRBJ2-3
CASSSLQVGEDTQYF
>TRBV9|TRBJ2-1
CASSPDGGWREGNYNEQFF